These T cell receptor beta chains were read from a single sample in a study of shared clonotypes between healthy human individuals. Sequencing used immunoSEQ multiplex PCR; TCRdb keeps in-frame clones, though not all of them. The data show hundreds of thousands of clones, around three quarters seen once. The sample taken for sequencing was memory CD4+ T cells sorted from blood. These receptors all stem from a woman aged 30 to 39 in good health. CDR3s include the opening cysteine and the closing phenylalanine or tryptophan. D genes are given only for firm matches.

d_call j_call v_call cdr3_aa
NA TRBJ1-2 TRBV7-8 CASSLVGPGLNYGYTF
NA TRBJ1-2 TRBV28 CASTPFDRLGENYGYTF
NA TRBJ1-4 TRBV2 CASSVDRSEKLFF
TRBD1 TRBJ1-2 TRBV30 CAGLRDRGLNYGYTF
NA TRBJ1-2 TRBV5-1 CASSLGQPYGYTF
TRBD1 TRBJ2-5 TRBV5-1 CASSRDSSQETQYF
NA TRBJ2-1 TRBV5-1 CASTLGYNEQFF
NA TRBJ2-2 TRBV5-1 CASKVQGNTGELFF
NA TRBJ1-1 TRBV6-5 CASSYSGGGFTEAFF
NA TRBJ2-7 TRBV20-1 CSASDPYEQYF
NA TRBJ2-2 TRBV28 CASRTREYTGELFF
NA TRBJ2-1 TRBV28 CASSLLQRSYNEQFF
NA TRBJ2-3 TRBV5-1 CASSLGGQSTDTQYF
TRBD2 TRBJ2-3 TRBV5-4 CASSSGLAVGTDTQYF
TRBD2 TRBJ2-3 TRBV7-9 CASSRTSGRDTQYF
NA TRBJ2-5 TRBV2 CASSEGLRAGTQYF
NA TRBJ1-5 TRBV18 CASSREGVGNQPQHF
TRBD2 TRBJ2-1 TRBV19 CASSRPGLAGYNEQFF
NA TRBJ2-1 TRBV19 CASSMVGGSEQFF
TRBD2 TRBJ2-1 TRBV28 CASTSGGVVSRYNEQFF
TRBD1 TRBJ1-2 TRBV13 CASSFTRQGARYGYTF
NA TRBJ1-1 TRBV7-3 CASRYSGATEAFF
NA TRBJ2-5 TRBV28 CASSSPPLETQYF
NA TRBJ2-1 TRBV19 CASRDLETYNEQFF
TRBD1 TRBJ2-1 TRBV29-1 CSVETGTGAYNEQFF
NA TRBJ2-5 TRBV5-1 CASSRGGQLVETQYF
TRBD2 NA TRBV6-5 CASRTSGTYEQYF
NA TRBJ1-2 TRBV29-1 CSAAEQNYGYTF
TRBD2 TRBJ2-1 TRBV9 CASSVGAGETYNEQFF
NA TRBJ1-1 TRBV10-1 CASRPQGMNTEAFF
TRBD1 TRBJ2-7 TRBV27 CASSPRTGGGEQYF
NA TRBJ2-3 TRBV18 CASSPPAVADTQYF
NA TRBJ2-1 TRBV6-1 CASSEQVGHPGNEQFF
NA TRBJ2-3 TRBV30 CAWTHGHGLTDTQYF
NA TRBJ1-1 TRBV5-6 CASRLGGGRFEAFF
NA TRBJ2-3 TRBV4-2 CASSQDQGAGSDTQYF
TRBD1 TRBJ1-2 TRBV10-2 CASSGLQGASGYTF